A selection of T cell receptor beta chains follows, all from one sample in a study of OX40 agonist ivuxolimab in advanced cancers. The method was immunoSEQ multiplex PCR; TCRdb's version includes in-frame clones alone and lacks a portion of them. The sample carries around 56,000 clones, around 89% recorded once. The sequenced sample was CD4+ or CD8+ T cells sorted from blood, obtained in a trial of the OX40 agonist ivuxolimab. The receptors come from an adult with an advanced solid tumor such as melanoma, head and neck, liver or kidney cancer. The CDR3 runs from the conserved cysteine through the conserved F or W. D genes are given only for firm matches. Clone size is not always given. Where it is, it says once, few, many or a class for expanded clones.

clone_size d_call j_call v_call cdr3_aa cdr3_nt
- - TRBJ2-2 TRBV9 CASSAQGQRNTGELFF TGTGCCAGCAGCGCTCAAGGACAGCGCAACACCGGGGAGCTGTTTTTT
- - TRBJ1-2 TRBV30 CAWSVHAGNGYTF TGTGCCTGGAGTGTACACGCGGGGAATGGCTACACCTTC
once - TRBJ1-3 TRBV5-4 CASSLTGTGNTIYF TGTGCCAGCAGCTTGACCGGGACTGGAAACACCATATATTTT
once - TRBJ2-6 TRBV7-6 CASSYAPRSTGANVLTF TGTGCCAGCAGCTACGCCCCCCGGAGTACTGGGGCCAACGTCCTGACTTTC
- TRBD2 TRBJ2-3 TRBV27 CASREGVGKFGTQYF TGTGCCAGCCGGGAGGGGGTAGGGAAGTTCGGTACGCAGTATTTT
- - TRBJ1-1 TRBV18 CASSPPGPVTEAFF TGTGCCAGCTCACCACCAGGCCCTGTCACTGAAGCTTTCTTT
- TRBD1 TRBJ2-7 TRBV6-1 CASSAQGFYTYEQYF TGTGCCAGCAGTGCACAGGGGTTTTACACCTACGAGCAGTACTTC
- - TRBJ1-2 TRBV5-4 CASSLGSGGVDYGYTF TGTGCCAGCAGCTTGGGGTCCGGGGGGGTAGACTATGGCTACACCTTC
- TRBD2 TRBJ2-1 TRBV28 CASTLRGGTYNEQFF TGTGCCAGCACCCTCCGCGGGGGGACCTACAATGAGCAGTTCTTC
- - TRBJ1-4 TRBV19 CARIMVGSTNEKLFF TGTGCCAGAATAATGGTAGGGTCAACTAATGAAAAACTGTTTTTT
- - TRBJ1-6 TRBV30 CAFRDKNNSPLHF TGTGCCTTCCGGGACAAAAATAATTCACCCCTCCACTTT
once - TRBJ2-1 TRBV7-6 CASSPSGRGQYNEQFF TGTGCCAGCAGCCCCTCTGGGAGGGGACAATACAATGAGCAGTTCTTC
once - TRBJ2-1 TRBV7-6 CASSRGSSYNEQFF TGTGCCAGCAGCCGCGGTAGCTCCTACAATGAGCAGTTCTTC
once TRBD1 TRBJ1-1 TRBV19 CASSPDRGLNTEAFF TGTGCCAGTAGTCCGGACAGGGGGCTGAACACTGAAGCTTTCTTT
- - TRBJ2-7 TRBV6-6 CASSFNRGGYEQYF TGTGCCAGCAGCTTTAACAGGGGGGGCTACGAGCAGTACTTC
- - TRBJ1-5 TRBV27 CASSLWSRPTSNQPQHF TGTGCCAGCAGTTTATGGTCCAGGCCCACAAGCAATCAGCCCCAGCATTTT
- - TRBJ2-1 TRBV5-1 CATATDTSYNEQFF TGCGCCACCGCGACGGATACCTCCTACAATGAGCAGTTCTTC
once - TRBJ2-1 TRBV18 CASSPREGDEQFF TGTGCCAGCTCACCTCGGGAAGGCGATGAGCAGTTCTTC
- - TRBJ2-7 TRBV28 CASTPRGRGSYEQYF TGTGCCAGCACTCCCAGGGGAAGAGGCTCCTACGAGCAGTACTTC
medium-sized TRBD2 TRBJ2-6 TRBV7-6 CASSLAVGRVTGANVLTF TGTGCCAGCAGCTTAGCGGTAGGGAGGGTAACTGGGGCCAACGTCCTGACTTTC
- TRBD2 TRBJ2-3 TRBV7-3 CASSSPGTSGTDTQYF TGTGCCAGCAGCTCACCCGGGACTAGCGGCACAGATACGCAGTATTTT
- TRBD2 TRBJ2-2 TRBV27 CASTTSGNTGELFF TGTGCCAGTACCACTAGCGGTAACACCGGGGAGCTGTTTTTT
once - TRBJ1-3 TRBV30 CAWNADGNTIYF TGTGCCTGGAATGCAGACGGAAACACCATATATTTT
- - TRBJ1-2 TRBV28 CASTSGQTIRNYGYTF TGTGCCAGCACTTCTGGACAGACGATTCGCAACTATGGCTACACCTTC